This record looks at one TCR beta chain sequence and its context. These data originate in a study of blood T cell repertoires in COVID-19. Study overall: PBMCs, B-cell-depleted T cells, or T cells were the source of the cDNA or gDNA that made up the material.

This CDR3 has 15 amino acids. Germline V CDR1 and CDR2: MNHEY, SVGAGI. Unmatched junction bases numbered 6, after V lost 6 bases and J lost 4 bases. In the authors' workflow: Amplification from reference gene primers served as the basis for estimated nucleated cell counts. The data were produced by immunoSEQ multiplex PCR, yet TCRdb's version contains in-frame clones alone and is incomplete. The V and J calls and the clone size are those of that table, but D and trimming were determined from the DNA. This table holds 250,000 to 350,000 clones, 70% to 90% found once. The clonotype was recovered from a woman aged 45 to 65 with active or convalescent COVID-19. The specimen sequenced was peripheral blood. This chain joins TRBV6-5 and TRBJ2-2, with TRBD1 matching over 9 bases. The CDR3 DNA follows: TGTGCCAGCAGACCCGGGACAGGGTCCACCGGGGAGCTGTTTTTT. This codes for CASRPGTGSTGELFF.